Included here is one T cell receptor (beta chain) sequence, with context. Its antigen is as yet unknown. The sample is drawn from a study of CD4 T cells in relation to SARS-CoV-2 and coronaviruses. Regarding the study as a whole: The assay detects memory recall responses, not culture-primed primary responses.

The CDR3 is 13 residues long. CD4+ T cells from unexposed donors were obtained before the COVID-19 pandemic (2011-2018). Naive and memory CD4+ T cells came from enriched cryopreserved PBMCs. Deep TCR-beta sequencing used DNA from uncultured naive and memory CD4+ T cells. Repertoires were generated with immunoSEQ multiplex PCR, while TCRdb's copy carries only in-frame clones and drops some. The sample consists of 60,000 to 75,000 clones, approximately 95% of them appearing once. The receptor was derived from a human donor in good health. The material sequenced was naive CD4+ T cells from PBMCs. Subset described: naive CD4+ T cells isolated by negative enrichment. This sequence joins TRBV23-1 and TRBJ2-7, with 8 nucleotides matching TRBD2. TRBV23-1 counts as an open reading frame of uncertain function. The CDR3 region is CPPGGRCRYEQYF. Here the CDR3 DNA reads TGCCCTCCGGGGGGGCGTTGTCGCTACGAGCAGTACTTC.